This section outlines one T cell receptor (beta chain) sequence together with its context. It lacks a known antigen. One base away there is no much larger clone; base qualities are not given. The sample's treatment or condition label, in plain terms: live attenuated yellow fever vaccine strain. At every blood-draw timepoint, two biological replicates of bulk PBMCs were collected. A standard Ficoll-Paque protocol was used to isolate PBMCs from peripheral blood. TriZol was used to extract RNA from bulk PBMCs, from CD4 and CD8 fractions, and from dextramer-positive and dextramer-negative fractions. The sample belongs to a study of T cells after yellow fever vaccination (dated by TCRdb to between 2018 and 2021). Study-wide context: The SMART-Seq v4 Ultra Low Input RNA kit was used to prepare libraries from fractions with low cell numbers. Two healthy male donors made up the cohort, one aged 18 to 29 years and the other aged 30 to 40 years. Bulk TCR alpha and beta repertoires were sequenced longitudinally to track T-cell clones before and after primary and booster YFV17D yellow fever vaccination. Blood was collected at multiple timepoints before and after primary and secondary immunization, and bulk PBMC replicates and cell subsets were isolated.

Study-wide findings and limitations: Computational filtering was needed because FACS-sorted repertoires could contain abundant contaminating clonotypes from the bulk population. The secondary T-cell response was weaker than the primary response but faster, peaking on day 5 instead of day 15. A small share of clonotypes occurred in both CD4 and CD8 compartments, likely arising from convergent recombination. Only a couple of donors were included in the study, so the extent to which the findings can be generalized is limited. Most clones expanded after primary vaccination (96% of CD4 and roughly 90% of CD8) were re-detected after the booster, suggesting that broad memory maintenance occurred.

TCR cDNA was synthesized by 5'RACE template switching, which introduced a universal primer site and unique molecular identifiers. Priming for cDNA synthesis came from both the TCR alpha and TCR beta constant segments. Library amplification involved two PCR steps, and the second step added sample barcodes and sequencing adapters. Libraries were sequenced on Illumina HiSeq 2500 (2x100 bp) or NovaSeq (2x150 bp). The study's processing was this. MIGEC handled demultiplexing of reads and collapsing into UMI consensus sequences, while MiXCR performed V(D)J alignment. Using edgeR on replicate PBMC samples, clonotypes were called vaccine-responding if FDR was below 0.01 and the log2 fold change was above 5 up to day 15. Each bulk clonotype received a CD4 or CD8 identity based on whether the sequenced CD4 or CD8 repertoire contained that clonotype at higher abundance. TCRdb trimmed public reads at Q25 via fastp, called clones via MiXCR and kept in-frame beta chains. For every CDR3 protein sequence, its rows merge into one entry that carries the most common genes and DNA. TCRdb, not the original authors, processed these V and J calls. In all, the sample holds nearly 550,000 distinct CDR3 sequences, and around 21% of those were seen once. Clones ranked in the top ten supply 14% of the sample.

Counted from cysteine to phenylalanine, this CDR3 has 16 amino acids. Left in the record is the CDR3 DNA by itself, 48 bases read in frame from the first base. Deletion took 5 bases off V and 7 bases off J, with a span of 22 bases between the germline ends. From a lookup of the germline V gene, CDR1 and CDR2 are SGHTA and FQGNSA. The sequencing here drew on PBMCs, taken 15 days after the yellow fever booster vaccination. This TCR derives from a man aged 25 to 45 who received the YFV17D yellow fever vaccine. This chain joins TRBV7-2 to TRBJ2-3; TRBD2 might be the D gene, on 6 matching bases. This receptor has the CDR3 CASSPTGGTRLHTQYF. The sequenced DNA is TGTGCCAGCAGCCCCACGGGCGGGACCCGACTACATACGCAGTATTTT.